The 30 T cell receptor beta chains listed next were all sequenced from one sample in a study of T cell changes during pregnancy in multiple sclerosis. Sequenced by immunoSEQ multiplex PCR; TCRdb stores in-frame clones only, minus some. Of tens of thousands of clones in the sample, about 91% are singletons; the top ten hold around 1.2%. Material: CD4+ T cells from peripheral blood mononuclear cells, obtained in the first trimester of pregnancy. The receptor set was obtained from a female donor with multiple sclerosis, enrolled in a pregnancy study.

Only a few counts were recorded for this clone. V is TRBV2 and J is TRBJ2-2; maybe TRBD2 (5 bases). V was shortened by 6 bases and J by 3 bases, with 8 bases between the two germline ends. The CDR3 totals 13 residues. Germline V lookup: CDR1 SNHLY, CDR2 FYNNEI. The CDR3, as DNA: TGTGCCAGCAGCCAGAGGGACACCGGGGAGCTGTTTTTT. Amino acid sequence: CASSQRDTGELFF.

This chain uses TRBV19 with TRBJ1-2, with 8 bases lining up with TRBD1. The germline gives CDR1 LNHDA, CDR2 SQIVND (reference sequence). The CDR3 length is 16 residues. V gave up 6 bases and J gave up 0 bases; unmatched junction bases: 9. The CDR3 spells CASRGDRRRSNYGYTF. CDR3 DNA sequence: TGTGCCAGTAGAGGGGACAGGCGACGCTCTAACTATGGCTACACCTTC.

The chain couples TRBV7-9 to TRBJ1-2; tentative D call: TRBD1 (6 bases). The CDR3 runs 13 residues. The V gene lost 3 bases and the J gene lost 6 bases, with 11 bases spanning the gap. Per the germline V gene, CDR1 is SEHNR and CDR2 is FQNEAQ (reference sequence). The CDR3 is CASSLKQGNGYTF. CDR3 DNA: TGTGCCAGCAGCTTGAAGCAGGGGAATGGCTACACCTTC.

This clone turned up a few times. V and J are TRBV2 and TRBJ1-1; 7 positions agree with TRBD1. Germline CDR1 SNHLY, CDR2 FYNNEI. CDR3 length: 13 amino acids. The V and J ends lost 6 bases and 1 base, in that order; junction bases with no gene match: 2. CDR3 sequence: CASRQGRNTEAFF. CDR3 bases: TGTGCCAGCAGACAGGGGAGGAACACTGAAGCTTTCTTT. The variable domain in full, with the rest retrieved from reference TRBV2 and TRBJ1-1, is EPEVTQTPSHQVTQMGQEVILRCVPISNHLYFYWYRQILGQKVEFLVSFYNNEISEKSEIFDDQFSVERPDGSNFTLKIRSTKLEDSAMYFCASRQGRNTEAFFGQGTRLTVV.

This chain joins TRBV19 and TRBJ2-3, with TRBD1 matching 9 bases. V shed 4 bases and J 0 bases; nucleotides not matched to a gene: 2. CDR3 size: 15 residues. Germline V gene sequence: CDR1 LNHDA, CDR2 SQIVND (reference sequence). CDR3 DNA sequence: TGTGCCAGTAGTACGGGGACAGGGAGCACAGATACGCAGTATTTT. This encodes CASSTGTGSTDTQYF.

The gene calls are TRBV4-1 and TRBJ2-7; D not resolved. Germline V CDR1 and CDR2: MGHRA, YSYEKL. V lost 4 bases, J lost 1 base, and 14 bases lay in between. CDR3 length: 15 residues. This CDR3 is CASSLSTGYSYEQYF. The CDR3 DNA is TGCGCCAGCAGCCTCTCTACCGGGTATTCCTACGAGCAGTACTTC.

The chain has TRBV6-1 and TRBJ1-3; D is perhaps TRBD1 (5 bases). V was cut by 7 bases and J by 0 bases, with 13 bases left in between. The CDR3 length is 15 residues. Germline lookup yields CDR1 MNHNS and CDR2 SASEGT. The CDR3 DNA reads TGTGCCAGCACCCAGGACATGAACTCTGGAAACACCATATATTTT. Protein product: CASTQDMNSGNTIYF.

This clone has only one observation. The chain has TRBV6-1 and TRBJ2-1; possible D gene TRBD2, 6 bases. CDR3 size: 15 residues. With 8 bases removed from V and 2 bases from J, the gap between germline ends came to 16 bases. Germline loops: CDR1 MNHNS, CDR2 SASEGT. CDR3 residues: CASRPGSGPYNEQFF. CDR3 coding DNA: TGTGCCAGCCGCCCGGGGAGCGGGCCCTACAATGAGCAGTTCTTC.

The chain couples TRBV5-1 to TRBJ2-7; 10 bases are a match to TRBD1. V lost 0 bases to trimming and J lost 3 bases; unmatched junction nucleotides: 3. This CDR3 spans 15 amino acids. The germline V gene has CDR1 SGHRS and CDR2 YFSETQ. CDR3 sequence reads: CASSLATGGRYEQYF. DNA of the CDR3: TGCGCCAGCAGCTTGGCGACAGGGGGCCGCTACGAGCAGTACTTC.

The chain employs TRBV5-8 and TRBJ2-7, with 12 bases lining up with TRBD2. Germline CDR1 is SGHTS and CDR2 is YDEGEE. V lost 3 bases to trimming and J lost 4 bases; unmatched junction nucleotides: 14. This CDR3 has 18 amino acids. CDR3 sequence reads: CASSSRLAGDPREYEQYF. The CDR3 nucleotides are TGTGCCAGCAGCTCCCGACTAGCGGGAGACCCAAGAGAATACGAGCAGTACTTC.

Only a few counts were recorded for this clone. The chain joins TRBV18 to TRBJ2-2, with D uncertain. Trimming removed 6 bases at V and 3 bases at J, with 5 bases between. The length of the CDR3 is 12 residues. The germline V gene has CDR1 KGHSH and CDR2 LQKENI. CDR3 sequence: CASSRDTGELFF. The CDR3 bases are TGTGCCAGCTCTCGTGACACCGGGGAGCTGTTTTTT.

The CDR3 loop is CASSGTFQGIGSYNEQFF. CDR3 DNA: TGTGCCAGCAGTGGGACCTTCCAGGGGATCGGCTCCTACAATGAGCAGTTCTTC. This chain uses TRBV6-1 with TRBJ2-1, with D possibly matching TRBD1 (6 bases). V lost 4 bases and J 0 bases, leaving 19 bases between the germline ends. CDR1 MNHNS and CDR2 SASEGT come from the germline V gene. The CDR3 length is 18 residues.

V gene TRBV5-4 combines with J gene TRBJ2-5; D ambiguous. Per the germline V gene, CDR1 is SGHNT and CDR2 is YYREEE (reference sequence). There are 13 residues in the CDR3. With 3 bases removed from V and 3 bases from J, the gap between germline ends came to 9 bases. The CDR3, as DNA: TGTGCCAGCAGCTCGACGGAGAAAGAGACCCAGTACTTC. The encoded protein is CASSSTEKETQYF.

CDR3 coding DNA: TGTGCCAGCAGTTCTCAGGAGACCCAGTACTTC. It codes for CASSSQETQYF. The gene calls are TRBV5-4 and TRBJ2-5; the D is unclear. V was shortened by 5 bases and J by 5 bases, with 7 bases between the two germline ends. Per germline, CDR1 SGHNT and CDR2 YYREEE (reference sequence). The CDR3 has 11 residues.

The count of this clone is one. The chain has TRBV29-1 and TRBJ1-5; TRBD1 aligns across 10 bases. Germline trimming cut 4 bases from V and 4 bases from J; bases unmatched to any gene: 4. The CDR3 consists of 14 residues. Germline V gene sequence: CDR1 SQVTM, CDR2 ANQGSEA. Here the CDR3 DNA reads TGCAGCGTTGTCGGGACAGGGGAGAATCAGCCCCAGCATTTT. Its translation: CSVVGTGENQPQHF.

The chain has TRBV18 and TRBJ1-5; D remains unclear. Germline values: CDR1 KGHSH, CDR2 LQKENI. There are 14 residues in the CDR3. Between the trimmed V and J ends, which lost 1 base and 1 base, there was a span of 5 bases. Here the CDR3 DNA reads TGTGCCAGCTCACCACGCCAGAGCAATCAGCCCCAGCATTTT. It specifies CASSPRQSNQPQHF.

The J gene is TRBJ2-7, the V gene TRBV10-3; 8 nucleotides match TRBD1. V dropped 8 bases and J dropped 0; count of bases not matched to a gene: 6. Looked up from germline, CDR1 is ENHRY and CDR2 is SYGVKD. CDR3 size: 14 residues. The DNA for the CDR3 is TGTGCCATCTCGGACAGGGCGGACTCCTACGAGCAGTACTTC. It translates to CAISDRADSYEQYF.

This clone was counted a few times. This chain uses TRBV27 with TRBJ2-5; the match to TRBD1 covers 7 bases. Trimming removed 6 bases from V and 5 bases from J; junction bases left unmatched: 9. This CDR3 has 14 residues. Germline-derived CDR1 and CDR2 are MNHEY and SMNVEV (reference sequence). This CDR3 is CASRTQRQGETQYF. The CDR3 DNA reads TGTGCCAGCAGGACCCAACGACAGGGTGAGACCCAGTACTTC.

The chain's CDR3 is CASSLDPGGANVLTF. CDR3 DNA sequence: TGCGCCAGCAGCTTGGATCCGGGTGGGGCCAACGTCCTGACTTTC. The rearrangement links TRBV5-1 to TRBJ2-6; D is ambiguous. Germline V gene data show CDR1 as SGHRS and CDR2 as YFSETQ. The ends were cut back, 0 bases at V and 3 bases at J, with 7 bases in the middle. The CDR3 covers 15 residues.

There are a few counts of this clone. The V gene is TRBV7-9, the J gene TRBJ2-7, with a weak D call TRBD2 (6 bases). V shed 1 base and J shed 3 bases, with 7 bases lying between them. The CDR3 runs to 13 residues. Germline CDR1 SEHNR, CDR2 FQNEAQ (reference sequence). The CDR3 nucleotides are TGTGCCAGCAGCTTAGGGGGGGACTACGAGCAGTACTTC. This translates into CASSLGGDYEQYF.

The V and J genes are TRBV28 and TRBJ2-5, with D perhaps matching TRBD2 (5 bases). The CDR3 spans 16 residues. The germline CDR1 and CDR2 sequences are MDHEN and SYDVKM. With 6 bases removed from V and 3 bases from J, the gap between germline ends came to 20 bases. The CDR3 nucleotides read TGTGCCAGCAGCCCCAGTGGACCGAAGGGAGAAGAGACCCAGTACTTC. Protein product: CASSPSGPKGEETQYF.

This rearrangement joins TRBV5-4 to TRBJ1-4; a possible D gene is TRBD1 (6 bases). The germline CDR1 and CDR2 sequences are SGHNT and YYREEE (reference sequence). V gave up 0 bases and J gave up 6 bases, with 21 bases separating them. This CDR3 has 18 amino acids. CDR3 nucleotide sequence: TGTGCCAGCAGCTTGGCTCCGTCGGGTGCCAGGGGAGATGAAAAACTGTTTTTT. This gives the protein CASSLAPSGARGDEKLFF.

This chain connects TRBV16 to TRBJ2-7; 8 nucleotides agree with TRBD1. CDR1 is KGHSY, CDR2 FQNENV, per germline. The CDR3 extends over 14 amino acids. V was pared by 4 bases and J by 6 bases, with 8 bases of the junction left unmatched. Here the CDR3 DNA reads TGTGCCAGCAGCCTCGGACAGGGTATTGGCGAGCAGTACTTC. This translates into CASSLGQGIGEQYF.

CDR3 protein: CASSIFAGAGGELFF. CDR3 nucleotide sequence: TGTGCCAGTAGTATATTTGCGGGAGCCGGCGGGGAGCTGTTTTTT. This chain uses TRBV19 with TRBJ2-2; 7 nucleotides line up with TRBD2. The CDR3 extends over 15 amino acids. Unmatched junction bases numbered 7, after V lost 2 bases and J lost 7 bases. CDR1 is LNHDA, CDR2 SQIVND, per germline (reference sequence).

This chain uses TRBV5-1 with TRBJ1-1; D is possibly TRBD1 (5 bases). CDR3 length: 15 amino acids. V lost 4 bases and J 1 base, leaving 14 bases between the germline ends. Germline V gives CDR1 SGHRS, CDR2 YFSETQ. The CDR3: CASSVNRFGNTEAFF. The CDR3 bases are TGCGCCAGCAGCGTGAACAGGTTCGGGAACACTGAAGCTTTCTTT. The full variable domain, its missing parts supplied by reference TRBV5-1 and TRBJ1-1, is KAGVTQTPRYLIKTRGQQVTLSCSPISGHRSVSWYQQTPGQGLQFLFEYFSETQRNKGNFPGRFSGRQFSNSRSEMNVSTLELGDSALYLCASSVNRFGNTEAFFGQGTRLTVV.

CDR3: CASSRQQGVHNEQFF. The CDR3 DNA reads TGCGCCAGCAGCCGCCAACAGGGGGTTCACAATGAGCAGTTCTTC. The chain uses TRBV5-1 and TRBJ2-1, with 8 bases aligning to TRBD1. The CDR3 extends over 15 amino acids. Trimming cost V 4 bases and J 5 bases; bases outside gene matches: 8. Germline V gives CDR1 SGHRS, CDR2 YFSETQ.

The CDR3 here is CASSLAGGAAKNIQYF. As DNA, the CDR3 is TGCGCCAGCAGCTTGGCCGGGGGGGCGGCCAAAAACATTCAGTACTTC. The chain links TRBV5-1 to TRBJ2-4, with TRBD2 matching over 8 bases. With 0 bases clipped from V and 1 base from J, the junction kept 3 bases outside the gene matches. CDR1 SGHRS and CDR2 YFSETQ come from the germline V gene. There are 16 residues in the CDR3.

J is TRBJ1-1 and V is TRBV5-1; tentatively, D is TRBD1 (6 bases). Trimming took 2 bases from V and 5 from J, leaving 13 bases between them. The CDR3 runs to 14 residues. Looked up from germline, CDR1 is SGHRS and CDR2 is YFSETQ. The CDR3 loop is CASSFGTPGTEAFF. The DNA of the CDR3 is TGCGCCAGCAGCTTTGGGACACCTGGGACTGAAGCTTTCTTT.

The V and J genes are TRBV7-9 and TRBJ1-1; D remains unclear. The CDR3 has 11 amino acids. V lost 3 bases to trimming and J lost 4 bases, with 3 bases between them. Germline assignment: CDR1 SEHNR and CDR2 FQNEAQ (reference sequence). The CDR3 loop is CASSFGTEAFF. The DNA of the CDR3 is TGTGCCAGCAGCTTCGGCACTGAAGCTTTCTTT.

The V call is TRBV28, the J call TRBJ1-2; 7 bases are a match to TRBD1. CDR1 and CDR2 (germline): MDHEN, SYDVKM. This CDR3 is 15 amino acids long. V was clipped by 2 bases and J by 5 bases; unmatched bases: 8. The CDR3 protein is CASSLDPGQLYGYTF. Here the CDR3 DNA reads TGTGCCAGCAGTTTAGATCCGGGACAGCTATATGGCTACACCTTC.